The 20 T cell receptor beta chains below were found in one sample sequenced in a study of blood T cells in healthy people across ages. Then a second PCR, running roughly 7 to 11 cycles, was carried out with a sample-barcoded 5' primer and a J-beta primer mix. TCRdb passed the 5' RACE reads through MiXCR, listing each CDR3 protein once. The profile shows roughly 730,000 distinct CDR3 sequences, just over 55% of them singletons. Sequencing was performed on blood. The source of these receptors is a man aged 35 to 55 in good health.

This clonotype was seen only once. V and J are TRBV6-2 or TRBV6-3 and TRBJ2-7; TRBD1 or TRBD2 may be the D gene (5 bases each). The CDR3 is 13 residues long. CDR1 is MNHEY and CDR2 is SVGEGT in the germline V gene. The V gene lost 2 bases and the J gene lost 3 bases, with 8 bases spanning the gap. CDR3 in DNA: TGTGCCAGCAGTTACCCGAGGGGCTACGAGCAGTACTTC. It encodes CASSYPRGYEQYF.

As for this clonotype: One end of the junction is discordant with germline, which a read error may explain. V gene TRBV20-1 combines with J gene TRBJ2-5; TRBD2 agrees at 9 bases. The J call may be in error: the DNA end matches TRBJ2-1 better. Per the germline V gene, CDR1 is DFQATT and CDR2 is SNEGSKA (reference sequence). The CDR3 sequence is 15 residues long. The CDR3 sequence: CSVSGSDLSYNGQFF. The CDR3 nucleotides read TGCAGTGTTAGCGGGAGCGATCTCAGCTACAATGGGCAGTTCTTC.

This clonotype showed up just a few times. The rearrangement links TRBV6-2 or TRBV6-3 to TRBJ1-1; possible D gene TRBD1, 6 bases. The germline V gene has CDR1 MNHEY and CDR2 SVGEGT. The CDR3 consists of 14 residues. Between the trimmed V and J ends, which lost 6 bases and 1 base, there was a span of 12 bases. Written as DNA, the CDR3 is TGTGCCAGCAGGGGCATGGGGGCGAACACTGAAGCTTTCTTT. Protein sequence: CASRGMGANTEAFF.

This clonotype has only a few counts. The chain combines TRBV20-1 with TRBJ1-4; no firm D call. CDR1 is DFQATT and CDR2 is SNEGSKA in the germline V gene (reference sequence). V shed 5 bases and J shed 8 bases, with 18 bases lying between them. The CDR3 contains 14 residues. The CDR3 region is CSAFGAGSYEKLFF. CDR3 sequence (DNA): TGCAGTGCTTTTGGCGCAGGAAGCTACGAAAAACTGTTTTTT.

This clonotype was seen only a few times. The rearrangement links TRBV10-3 to TRBJ2-2; 8 nucleotides line up with TRBD2. Per germline, CDR1 ENHRY and CDR2 SYGVKD. The CDR3 runs 15 residues. Unmatched junction bases numbered 7, after V lost 10 bases and J lost 0 bases. CDR3 sequence reads: CATPLAGSNTGELFF. Here the CDR3 DNA reads TGTGCCACCCCCTTAGCGGGATCGAACACCGGGGAGCTGTTTTTT.

In DNA form, the CDR3 reads TGCAGTGCCTCATTTAACAGGGGATGGGGCTACACCTTC. It is translated as CSASFNRGWGYTF. The genes are TRBV20-1 and TRBJ1-2, with TRBD1 matching 7 bases. V shed 6 bases, J shed 8 bases, and the junction held 12 bases outside the gene matches. This CDR3 has 13 residues. Germline CDR1 reads DFQATT; CDR2 reads SNEGSKA (reference sequence).

This clonotype has only a few counts. J is TRBJ2-3 and V is TRBV28, with 14 bases fitting TRBD2. The CDR3 runs 16 residues. CDR1 MDHEN and CDR2 SYDVKM come from the germline V gene. V was clipped by 6 bases and J by 4 bases; unmatched bases: 6. CDR3 loop: CASSSTSGGAADTQYF. As DNA, the CDR3 is TGTGCCAGCAGCTCGACTAGCGGGGGGGCCGCAGATACGCAGTATTTT.

V and J are TRBV5-1 and TRBJ2-5, with no clear D. V lost 4 bases to trimming and J lost 4 bases, with 11 bases between them. CDR1 is SGHRS, CDR2 YFSETQ, per germline. The CDR3 covers 13 residues. The CDR3 DNA sequence: TGCGCCAGCAGCGAAGGCGTGACAGAGACCCAGTACTTC. Amino acids: CASSEGVTETQYF.

This clonotype was counted only a few times. The chain links TRBV7-2 to TRBJ2-7, with a possible D match to TRBD1 (6 bases). CDR3 length: 13 residues. The V gene's germline CDR1 is SGHTA and CDR2 FQGNSA. V dropped 2 bases and J dropped 7 bases, with 12 bases sitting between them. In DNA, the CDR3 is TGTGCCAGCAGCTTAATCGGACAGTCGGAGCAGTACTTC. Translation gives CASSLIGQSEQYF.

Regarding this clonotype: This sequence may be a read error, since a much larger clone differs from it by one base. The CDR3 DNA is TGTGCCAGCAGCGTAGAAGGACAGGGGGCCTACGAGCAGAACTTC. Protein: CASSVEGQGAYEQNF. The V gene is TRBV9, the J gene TRBJ2-7, with 11 bases aligning to TRBD1. Per germline, CDR1 SGDLS and CDR2 YYNGEE. This CDR3 spans 15 amino acids.

This chain uses TRBV7-2 with TRBJ2-1; 12 bases align to TRBD2. The trim removed 4 bases at V and 0 bases at J, leaving 1 base unmatched. The CDR3 extends over 16 amino acids. Per the germline V gene, CDR1 is SGHTA and CDR2 is FQGNSA. The chain's CDR3 is CASSSGLAGSYNEQFF. The CDR3 nucleotides read TGTGCCAGCAGCTCGGGACTAGCGGGCTCCTACAATGAGCAGTTCTTC. Filled out from reference TRBV7-2 and TRBJ2-1, the complete variable domain reads GAGVSQSPSNKVTEKGKDVELRCDPISGHTALYWYRQSLGQGLEFLIYFQGNSAPDKSGLPSDRFSAERTGGSVSTLTIQRTQQEDSAVYLCASSSGLAGSYNEQFFGPGTRLTVL.

The rearrangement joins TRBV27 to TRBJ1-2, with D unclear. Trimming took off 5 bases at V and 8 bases at J, with 15 bases between the two ends. This CDR3 contains 13 residues. Germline CDR1 MNHEY, CDR2 SMNVEV (reference sequence). The CDR3: CASSLRETEGYTF. The CDR3 bases are TGTGCCAGCAGTCTCCGGGAAACAGAAGGCTACACCTTC.

V and J are TRBV6-7 and TRBJ2-4, with D maybe TRBD1 (9 bases). TRBV6-7 falls under the ORF class, with uncertain function. This CDR3 contains 20 residues. Trimming removed 4 bases from V and 0 bases from J, with 25 bases in between. The CDR3 bases are TGTGCCAGCAGTTTACTCGCGACAGGGGGTAGCGGGAAAGCCAAAAACATTCAGTACTTC. Translated: CASSLLATGGSGKAKNIQYF.

The chain has TRBV2 and TRBJ2-5; no firm D call. Per germline, CDR1 SNHLY and CDR2 FYNNEI. The CDR3 runs 11 residues. V shed 10 bases and J shed 4 bases, with 10 bases lying between them. CDR3 sequence reads: CATRNTETQYF. CDR3 nucleotide sequence: TGTGCCACGAGAAATACAGAGACCCAGTACTTC.

This clonotype appeared a single time. This rearrangement joins TRBV4-3 to TRBJ2-5; the D is unclear. The J call is uncertain, as TRBJ2-7 better fits the DNA end. This CDR3 contains 14 residues. Per germline, CDR1 LGHNA and CDR2 YSLEER. DNA for the CDR3: TGCGCCAGCAGCCGGGCCTCCGACTTTACCGAGCAGTACTTC. Its translation: CASSRASDFTEQYF.

This clonotype turned up a few times. The gene calls are TRBV20-1 and TRBJ1-2; D not certain. This CDR3 comprises 11 residues. The V and J ends lost 0 bases and 8 bases respectively, with 7 bases between them. In germline, CDR1 is DFQATT, CDR2 SNEGSKA (reference sequence). The CDR3 sequence is CSARDVLGYTF. As DNA, the CDR3 is TGCAGTGCTAGAGACGTGCTCGGCTACACCTTC.

In this sample, this clonotype turned up a few times. The chain employs TRBV20-1 and TRBJ2-3; 7 positions agree with TRBD2. Germline V gene data show CDR1 as DFQATT and CDR2 as SNEGSKA (reference sequence). Losses at the gene ends were 5 bases for V and 8 bases for J; bases not matched to a gene: 19. The CDR3 is made up of 16 amino acids. CDR3: CSALILANKGRGTQYF. The CDR3 DNA follows: TGCAGTGCTTTAATACTAGCGAACAAGGGAAGGGGTACGCAGTATTTT.

This rearrangement joins TRBV29-1 to TRBJ2-1, with 13 bases fitting TRBD2. The ends lost 3 bases at V and 8 bases at J; junction bases unmatched: 10. The CDR3 is 16 residues long. Per germline, CDR1 SQVTM and CDR2 ANQGSEA. The CDR3: CSVDEGTSGNMDEQFF. The CDR3 DNA follows: TGCAGCGTTGACGAAGGGACTAGCGGGAATATGGATGAGCAGTTCTTC.

This clonotype was seen ten or more times. The V and J genes are TRBV20-1 and TRBJ1-1; TRBD1 is a possible D gene (5 bases). V lost 0 bases and J 3 bases, leaving 14 bases between the germline ends. CDR1 DFQATT and CDR2 SNEGSKA come from the germline V gene (reference sequence). CDR3 length equals 15 residues. CDR3 in amino acids: CSARDYSVGDTEAFF. The CDR3 region has the DNA TGCAGTGCTAGAGATTATTCCGTAGGGGACACTGAAGCTTTCTTT.

This clonotype appeared a single time. J is TRBJ1-2 and V is TRBV7-2, with 12 bases fitting TRBD1. The CDR3 totals 15 residues. The V gene end was trimmed by 5 bases and the J gene end by 8 bases; junction bases not matched to a gene: 9. CDR1 is SGHTA and CDR2 is FQGNSA in the germline V gene. The CDR3 DNA follows: TGTGCCAGCAGCCGCGCCGGGACAGGGGGCGCGGGCTACACCTTC. Amino acid sequence: CASSRAGTGGAGYTF.